The source of this T cell receptor beta chain is a study of T cell responses to AZD1222 COVID-19 vaccine. V shed 4 bases and J 7 bases; nucleotides not matched to a gene: 8. This CDR3 has 15 residues. Germline V gene lookup returns CDR1 SGHRS and CDR2 YFSETQ. Assay: immunoSEQ multiplex PCR; the TCRdb copy retains only in-frame clones and omits some. The sample has approximately 130,000 clones, 93% seen once; the top ten hold under 3.5%. V usage is TRBV5-1 and J usage is TRBJ1-5, with TRBD1 identical over 10 bases. The source is an adult in good health. This specimen was peripheral blood, taken on day 0 of AZD1222 vaccination. The CDR3 DNA follows: TGCGCCAGCAGCCCGGGGGGGACAGGGGAACAGCCCCAGCATTTT. The encoded protein is CASSPGGTGEQPQHF.